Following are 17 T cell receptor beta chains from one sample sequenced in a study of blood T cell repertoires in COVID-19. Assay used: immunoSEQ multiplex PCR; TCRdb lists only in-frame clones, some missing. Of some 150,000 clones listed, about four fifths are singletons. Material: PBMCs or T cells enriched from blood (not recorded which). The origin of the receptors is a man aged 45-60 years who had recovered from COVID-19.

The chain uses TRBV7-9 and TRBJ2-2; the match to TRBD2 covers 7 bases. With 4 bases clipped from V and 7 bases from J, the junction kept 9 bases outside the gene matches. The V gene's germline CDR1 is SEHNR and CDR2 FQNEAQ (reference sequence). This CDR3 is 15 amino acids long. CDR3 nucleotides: TGTGCCAGCAGCTCCTCGCGTGGGGAGGGCGGGGAGCTGTTTTTT. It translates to CASSSSRGEGGELFF.

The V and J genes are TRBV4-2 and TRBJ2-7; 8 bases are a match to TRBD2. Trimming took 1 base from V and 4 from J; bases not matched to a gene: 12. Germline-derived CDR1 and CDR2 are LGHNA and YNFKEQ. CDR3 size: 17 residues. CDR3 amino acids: CASSQAVGSGEPYEQYF. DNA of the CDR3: TGTGCCAGCAGCCAAGCTGTGGGTAGCGGGGAGCCTTACGAGCAGTACTTC.

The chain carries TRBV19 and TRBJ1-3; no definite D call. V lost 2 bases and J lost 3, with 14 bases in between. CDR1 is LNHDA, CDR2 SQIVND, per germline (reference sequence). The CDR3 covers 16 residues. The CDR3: CASSISRSGLGNTIYF. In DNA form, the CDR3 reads TGTGCCAGTAGTATAAGTCGTTCAGGACTTGGAAACACCATATATTTT.

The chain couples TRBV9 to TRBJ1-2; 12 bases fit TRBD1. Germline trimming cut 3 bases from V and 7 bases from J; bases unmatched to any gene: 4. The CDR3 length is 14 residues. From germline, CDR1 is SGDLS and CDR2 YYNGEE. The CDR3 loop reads CASSERDRGRGYTF. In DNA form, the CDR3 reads TGTGCCAGCAGCGAACGGGACAGGGGGCGTGGCTACACCTTC.

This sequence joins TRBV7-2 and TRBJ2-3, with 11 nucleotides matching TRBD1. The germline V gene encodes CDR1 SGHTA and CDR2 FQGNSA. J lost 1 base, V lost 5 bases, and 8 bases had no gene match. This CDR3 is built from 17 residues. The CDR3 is CASSLRDRGFRTDTQYF. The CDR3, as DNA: TGTGCCAGCAGCCTCCGGGACAGGGGGTTTCGCACAGATACGCAGTATTTT.

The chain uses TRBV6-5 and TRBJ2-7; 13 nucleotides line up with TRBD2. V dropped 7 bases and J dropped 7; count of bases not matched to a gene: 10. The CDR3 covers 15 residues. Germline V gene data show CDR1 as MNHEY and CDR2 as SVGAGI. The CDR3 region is CASIERTSGGREQYF. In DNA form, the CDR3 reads TGTGCCAGCATCGAGCGGACTAGCGGGGGCCGGGAGCAGTACTTC.

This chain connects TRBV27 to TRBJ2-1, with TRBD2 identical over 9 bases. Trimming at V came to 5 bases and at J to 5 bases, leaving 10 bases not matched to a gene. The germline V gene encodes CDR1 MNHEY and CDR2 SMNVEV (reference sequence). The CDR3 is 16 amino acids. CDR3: CASSPGLAGRNNEQFF. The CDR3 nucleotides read TGTGCCAGCAGTCCTGGCCTAGCGGGGCGGAACAATGAGCAGTTCTTC.

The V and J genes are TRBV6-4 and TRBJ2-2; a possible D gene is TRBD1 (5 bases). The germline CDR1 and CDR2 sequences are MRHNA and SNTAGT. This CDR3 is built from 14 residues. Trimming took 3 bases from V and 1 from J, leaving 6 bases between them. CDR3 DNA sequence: TGTGCCAGCAGTGAAGGACAGAACACCGGGGAGCTGTTTTTT. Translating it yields CASSEGQNTGELFF.

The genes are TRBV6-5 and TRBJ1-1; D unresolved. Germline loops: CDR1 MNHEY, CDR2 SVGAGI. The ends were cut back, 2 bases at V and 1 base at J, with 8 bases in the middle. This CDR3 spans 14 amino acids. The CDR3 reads CASSYAAGNTEAFF. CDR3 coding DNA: TGTGCCAGCAGTTACGCGGCGGGGAACACTGAAGCTTTCTTT.

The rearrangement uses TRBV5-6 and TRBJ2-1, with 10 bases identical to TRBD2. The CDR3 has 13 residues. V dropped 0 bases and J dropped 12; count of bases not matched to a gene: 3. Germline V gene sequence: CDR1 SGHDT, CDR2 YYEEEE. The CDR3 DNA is TGTGCCAGCAGCTTGGCATTAGCGGGGGGGCAGTTCTTC. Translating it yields CASSLALAGGQFF.

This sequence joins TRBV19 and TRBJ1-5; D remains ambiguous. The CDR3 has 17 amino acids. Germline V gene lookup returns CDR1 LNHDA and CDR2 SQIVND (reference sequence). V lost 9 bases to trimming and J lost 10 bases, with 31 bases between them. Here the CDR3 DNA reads TGTGCCAGCACACCAAGGGAGGTCTCACTCCTATCATTCCCCCAGCATTTT. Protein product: CASTPREVSLLSFPQHF.

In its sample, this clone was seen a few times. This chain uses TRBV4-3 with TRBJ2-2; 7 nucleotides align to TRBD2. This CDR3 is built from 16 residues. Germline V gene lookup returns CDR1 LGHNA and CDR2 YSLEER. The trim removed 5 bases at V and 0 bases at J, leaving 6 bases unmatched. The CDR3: CASSSGGVTNTGELFF. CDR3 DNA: TGCGCCAGCAGCTCTGGGGGGGTCACGAACACCGGGGAGCTGTTTTTT.

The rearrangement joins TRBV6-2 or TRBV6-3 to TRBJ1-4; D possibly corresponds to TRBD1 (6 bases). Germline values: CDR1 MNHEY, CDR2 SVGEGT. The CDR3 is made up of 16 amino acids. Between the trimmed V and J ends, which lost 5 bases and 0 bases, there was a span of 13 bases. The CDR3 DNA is TGTGCCAGCAGTGGACAGCCACCTGCAACTAATGAAAAACTGTTTTTT. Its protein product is CASSGQPPATNEKLFF.

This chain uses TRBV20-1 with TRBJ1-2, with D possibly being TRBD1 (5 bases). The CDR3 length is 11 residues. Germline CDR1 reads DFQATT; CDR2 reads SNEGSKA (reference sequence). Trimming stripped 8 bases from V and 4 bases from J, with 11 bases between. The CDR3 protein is CSQWGGYGYTF. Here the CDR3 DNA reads TGCAGTCAGTGGGGGGGCTATGGCTACACCTTC.

Here the CDR3 DNA reads TGCGCCAGCAGCTTCACCGGTAGCGGGGGGATGTACGAGCAGTACTTC. It is translated as CASSFTGSGGMYEQYF. The chain carries TRBV5-1 and TRBJ2-7; 10 bases fit TRBD2. Germline CDR1 is SGHRS and CDR2 is YFSETQ. Unmatched junction bases numbered 9, after V lost 2 bases and J lost 4 bases. CDR3 size: 16 residues. Filled out from reference TRBV5-1 and TRBJ2-7, the complete variable domain reads KAGVTQTPRYLIKTRGQQVTLSCSPISGHRSVSWYQQTPGQGLQFLFEYFSETQRNKGNFPGRFSGRQFSNSRSEMNVSTLELGDSALYLCASSFTGSGGMYEQYFGPGTRLTVT.

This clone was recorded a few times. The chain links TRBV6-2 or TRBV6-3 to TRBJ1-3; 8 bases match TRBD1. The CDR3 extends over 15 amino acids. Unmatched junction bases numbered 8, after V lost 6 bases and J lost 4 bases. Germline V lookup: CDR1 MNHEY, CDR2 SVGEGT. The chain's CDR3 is CASSLDRAPGNTIYF. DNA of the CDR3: TGTGCCAGCAGCCTGGACAGGGCACCCGGAAACACCATATATTTT.

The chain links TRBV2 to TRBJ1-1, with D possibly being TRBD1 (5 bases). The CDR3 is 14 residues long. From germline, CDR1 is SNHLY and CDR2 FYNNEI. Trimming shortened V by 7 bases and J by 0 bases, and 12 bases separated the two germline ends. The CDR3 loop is CASKGSRVNTEAFF. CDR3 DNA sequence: TGTGCCAGCAAGGGTAGCAGGGTGAACACTGAAGCTTTCTTT.